This TCR beta chain was sequenced for a study of T cells after yellow fever vaccination. Study results and limitations: There was a small share of clonotypes that showed up in both the CD4 and CD8 compartments. Clones that expanded after primary vaccination mostly reappeared after the booster (96% CD4, 88% CD8).

Comment on this clonotype: Its target is not known.

The CDR3 spans 17 residues. From germline, CDR1 is SEHNR and CDR2 FQNEAQ (reference sequence). V lost 3 bases and J 3 bases, leaving 18 bases between the germline ends. Universal primer sites and UMIs were introduced during 5'RACE template-switching synthesis of TCR cDNA. TCRdb passed the 5' RACE reads through MiXCR, listing each CDR3 protein once. The table includes about 340,000 distinct CDR3 sequences, 9.5% to 15% detected once. Material: CD4+ T cells sorted from PBMCs, obtained 15 days after the yellow fever booster vaccination. The receptor comes from a man aged 18 to 30 who received the YFV17D yellow fever vaccine. This chain connects TRBV7-9 to TRBJ2-1; D is unresolved. The CDR3 is CASSLVRAGGFYNEQFF. The CDR3 region has the DNA TGTGCCAGCAGCTTGGTTCGGGCCGGCGGATTCTACAATGAGCAGTTCTTC.